This T cell receptor beta chain was documented in a study of CD8 T cells in ankylosing spondylitis (dated by TCRdb to 2017 to 2019). For context, the study as a whole: The study profiled T cell receptor beta repertoires in healthy donors and ankylosing spondylitis patients to find disease-linked TCR variants. The full study cohort comprised about 23 ankylosing spondylitis patients and roughly 110 healthy donors. Peripheral blood samples were taken, and synovial fluid was additionally collected from ankylosing spondylitis patients.

This clonotype was counted ten times or more. Its recognized antigen is unknown. No base quality values were provided; no much bigger clone lies one nucleotide off. Results and caveats for the whole study, not just this receptor: Significant enrichment of the disease-linked clones was reported in matched synovial fluid samples from ankylosing spondylitis patients. The disease-linked clones had a CD8+ phenotype and were found at relatively low frequencies in peripheral blood. Some of the motif variants had been reported before in the synovial fluid and blood of reactive arthritis patients, a finding that suggests common disease-initiation mechanisms. A TCR beta motif of about 8 highly homologous amino acid variants appeared characteristic of blood from ankylosing spondylitis patients.

The data were produced on an Illumina HiSeq 2500. TCR beta libraries were prepared by quantitative 5'-RACE with molecular barcodes. The authors' pipeline ran thus. To identify disease-linked TCR variants, a new computational method was used, one built on a probabilistic model of VDJ rearrangement. The public sequencing data were trimmed at Q25 with fastp and processed into clonotypes with MiXCR by TCRdb, which kept only in-frame beta chains. Identical CDR3 proteins give one entry, which carries the most common genes and DNA. The V and J calls were determined by TCRdb, not by the authors. The table for this sample lists around 540,000 distinct CDR3 sequences; about 13% of them were counted only once. The ten largest clones capture about 6.5% of the sample. V sheds 6 bases and J sheds 4 bases, leaving 15 bases between their ends. Including the terminal cysteine and phenylalanine, the CDR3 comprises 14 residues. Just the 42-base CDR3 DNA is kept, in frame starting at base 1. For CDR1 and CDR2, the germline V gene lists SQVTM and ANQGSEA.

The rearrangement joined TRBV29-1 to TRBJ2-2, with a weak D call of TRBD2 (6 bases match). Sequenced sample: blood, either unsorted or a sorted T cell fraction (not recorded which). The source is a male donor with ankylosing spondylitis. The CDR3 region: CSVGLRRATGELFF. Here is the DNA: TGCAGCGTGGGACTGAGGAGGGCCACCGGGGAGCTGTTTTTT.